The next 6 T cell receptor beta chains were all read from a single sample in a study of blood T cell repertoires in COVID-19. Assay used: immunoSEQ multiplex PCR; TCRdb lists only in-frame clones, some missing. The profile shows about 100,000 clones, around 84% of them singletons. Sequencing was carried out using peripheral blood. The receptors come from a man aged 55 to 70 with acute or convalescent COVID-19.

The chain couples TRBV6-5 to TRBJ1-1; D may be TRBD1 (5 bases). The CDR3 loop spans 14 amino acids. Germline-derived CDR1 and CDR2 are MNHEY and SVGAGI. The V end was cut by 2 bases, the J end by 1 base, with 8 bases between. The CDR3: CASSYRGGNTEAFF. The DNA of the CDR3 is TGTGCCAGCAGTTACAGGGGAGGGAACACTGAAGCTTTCTTT.

This clone was seen a few times. The CDR3 region has the DNA TGTGCCAGCAGCCCCCTCCGAGGGAGGGCCCAAGAGACCCAGTACTTC. Its protein product is CASSPLRGRAQETQYF. This chain connects TRBV7-8 to TRBJ2-5; 7 positions match TRBD2. Trimming cost V 5 bases and J 1 base; bases outside gene matches: 10. This CDR3 is 16 amino acids long. CDR1 SGHVS and CDR2 FQNEAQ come from the germline V gene.

The rearrangement joins TRBV4-1 to TRBJ2-7, with 7 bases identical to TRBD2. Unmatched junction bases numbered 6, after V lost 4 bases and J lost 0 bases. The CDR3 contains 15 residues. Germline assignment: CDR1 MGHRA and CDR2 YSYEKL. DNA for the CDR3: TGCGCCAGCAGCCGAATAGCGGGCGACTCCTACGAGCAGTACGTC. It codes for CASSRIAGDSYEQYV.

The chain is built from TRBV19 and TRBJ2-3; TRBD1 matches 8 bases. The CDR3 contains 16 residues. Germline V gene data show CDR1 as LNHDA and CDR2 as SQIVND (reference sequence). V shed 4 bases and J 5 bases; nucleotides not matched to a gene: 11. CDR3 DNA: TGTGCCAGTAGTACCCCCGGACAGGGAGTTCAAGATACGCAGTATTTT. Amino acids: CASSTPGQGVQDTQYF. The variable domain in full, with the rest retrieved from reference TRBV19 and TRBJ2-3, is DGGITQSPKYLFRKEGQNVTLSCEQNLNHDAMYWYRQDPGQGLRLIYYSQIVNDFQKGDIAEGYSVSREKKESFPLTVTSAQKNPTAFYLCASSTPGQGVQDTQYFGPGTRLTVL.

The chain combines TRBV5-1 with TRBJ2-3, with D possibly matching TRBD1 (5 bases). The germline V gene has CDR1 SGHRS and CDR2 YFSETQ. The CDR3 is made up of 14 amino acids. The V end lost 4 bases, the J end lost 4 bases, and 13 bases lay between the germline ends. CDR3 loop: CASSPQGLSDTQYF. CDR3 DNA: TGCGCCAGCAGCCCCCAGGGTCTCTCAGATACGCAGTATTTT.

The chain is built from TRBV19 and TRBJ2-7, with 13 bases aligning to TRBD2. J gave up 5 bases and V 1 base, and 5 bases lay outside the gene matches. Germline lookup yields CDR1 LNHDA and CDR2 SQIVND (reference sequence). The CDR3 has 16 amino acids. The CDR3 region is CASSIGWTSGSHEQYF. The CDR3, as DNA: TGTGCCAGTAGTATAGGCTGGACTAGCGGGAGCCACGAGCAGTACTTC.